The 27 T cell receptor beta chains below were found in one sample sequenced in a study of CXCR3-negative and CXCR3-positive naive CD8 T cells. UMI-labeled 5' RACE TRB cDNA libraries were prepared from the cells. TCRdb re-called the 5' RACE reads and gives one entry per CDR3 protein, without DNA. The listing contains 100,000 to 150,000 distinct CDR3 sequences. The specimen was naive CXCR3- CD8+ T cells from blood. As for subset: CD45RO-CCR7+CD27+CD95- naive CD8+ T cells lacking CXCR3 (TNR3-). The receptors come from a human donor in good health. Some clones in this sample may be carry-over from other donors' samples.

The chain employs TRBV19 and TRBJ2-1; TCRdb's assignment of TRBD2 cannot be checked, as there is no DNA. Per the germline V gene, CDR1 is LNHDA and CDR2 is SQIVND (reference sequence). The CDR3 extends over 16 amino acids. CDR3: CASSRTGSGAYNEQFF.

The chain carries TRBV9 and TRBJ2-3; TCRdb outputs TRBD2, but without DNA this stays unchecked. Germline V gives CDR1 SGDLS, CDR2 YYNGEE. The CDR3 extends over 14 amino acids. Here the CDR3 reads CASSPWDFPDTQYF.

This chain links TRBV27 with TRBJ1-2; TCRdb selects TRBD1, and the lack of DNA leaves this call unchecked. The CDR3 is 15 amino acids. The germline gives CDR1 MNHEY, CDR2 SMNVEV (reference sequence). CDR3: CASSLWGRDREGYTF.

This chain joins TRBV29-1 and TRBJ2-5; absent DNA, TCRdb's TRBD1 call cannot be checked. The CDR3 totals 14 residues. Germline values: CDR1 SQVTM, CDR2 ANQGSEA. CDR3 region: CSVEDAVRDETQYF.

The chain joins TRBV5-6 to TRBJ2-7. Germline lookup yields CDR1 SGHDT and CDR2 YYEEEE. The CDR3 totals 14 residues. Here the CDR3 reads CASSLGLASYEQYF. Full variable domain (outside the CDR3, taken from reference TRBV5-6 and TRBJ2-7): DAGVTQSPTHLIKTRGQQVTLRCSPKSGHDTVSWYQQALGQGPQFIFQYYEEEERQRGNFPDRFSGHQFPNYSSELNVNALLLGDSALYLCASSLGLASYEQYFGPGTRLTVT.

This chain uses TRBV12-3 or TRBV12-4 with TRBJ2-3. The CDR3 sequence is 14 residues long. CDR3 amino acids: CASSFLLNTDTQYF.

The CDR3 loop is CASSPAGLVDEQYF. V is TRBV7-6 and J is TRBJ2-7; the D call from TCRdb, TRBD2, cannot be confirmed without DNA. The CDR3 consists of 14 residues. Germline V lookup: CDR1 SGHVS, CDR2 FNYEAQ.

This chain links TRBV12-3 or TRBV12-4 with TRBJ2-7; TCRdb reports TRBD1, a call that lacks DNA to check it against. The CDR3 loop spans 14 amino acids. CDR3: CASSPPSGTYEQYF.

The V call is TRBV6-6, the J call TRBJ2-3; TCRdb's assignment of TRBD1 cannot be checked, as there is no DNA. The CDR3 spans 15 residues. Germline V CDR1 and CDR2: MNHNY, SVGAGI (reference sequence). The CDR3 loop reads CASSSRQDGVDTQYF.

The CDR3 region is CSVDDREAEGTQYF. This rearrangement joins TRBV29-1 to TRBJ2-5; absent DNA, TCRdb's TRBD2 call cannot be checked. The CDR3 is 14 residues long. Germline CDR1 is SQVTM and CDR2 is ANQGSEA.

V is TRBV6-1 and J is TRBJ2-7; TCRdb selects TRBD2, and the lack of DNA leaves this call unchecked. The CDR3 is made up of 11 amino acids. The germline V gene encodes CDR1 MNHNS and CDR2 SASEGT. The CDR3 reads CASSGLYEQYF.

J is TRBJ1-3 and V is TRBV29-1; TCRdb selects TRBD1, and the lack of DNA leaves this call unchecked. The CDR3 covers 12 residues. Germline loops: CDR1 SQVTM, CDR2 ANQGSEA. This chain's CDR3 is CSVAGTGNTIYF.

The chain couples TRBV4-2 to TRBJ2-7; TCRdb names TRBD1, which stays unverified in the absence of DNA. Germline CDR1 reads LGHNA; CDR2 reads YNFKEQ. This CDR3 has 15 amino acids. CDR3 region: CASSQRAQSSYEQYF.

The rearrangement uses TRBV12-3 or TRBV12-4 and TRBJ1-1. The CDR3 extends over 14 amino acids. The CDR3 here is CASTLVGRNTEAFF.

This chain joins TRBV7-8 and TRBJ2-5. Germline CDR1 and CDR2: SGHVS and FQNEAQ. The CDR3 loop spans 13 amino acids. CDR3 residues: CASSFRWEETQYF.

V gene TRBV21-1 combines with J gene TRBJ1-1; there is no DNA to check the TCRdb D call of TRBD1. TRBV21-1 is tagged as a pseudogene. The CDR3 sequence is 16 residues long. The CDR3 here is CASSPETGWMNTEAFF.

The rearrangement links TRBV5-1 to TRBJ2-1; TCRdb designates TRBD2, a call that cannot be tested without DNA. CDR3 length equals 17 residues. From germline, CDR1 is SGHRS and CDR2 YFSETQ. This chain's CDR3 is CASSLGPGTSGYNEQFF.

The chain joins TRBV14 to TRBJ2-5; as DNA is missing, the TRBD1 call by TCRdb cannot be tested. The CDR3 loop spans 17 amino acids. CDR1 and CDR2 from the germline V gene are SGHDN and FVKESK. CDR3 region: CASSQDGFDAWGETQYF.

The J gene is TRBJ1-1, the V gene TRBV29-1; TCRdb picks TRBD1, but there is no DNA to check that call. This CDR3 is built from 12 residues. Looked up from germline, CDR1 is SQVTM and CDR2 is ANQGSEA. The CDR3 protein is CSVVGTQGEAFF.

The CDR3 is CASSFWNTEAFF. The genes are TRBV5-5 and TRBJ1-1. The V gene's germline CDR1 is SGHKS and CDR2 YYEKEE (reference sequence). The length of the CDR3 is 12 residues.

This chain connects TRBV29-1 to TRBJ1-2; TCRdb gives TRBD1 as the D gene, but with no DNA this cannot be confirmed. The CDR3 extends over 11 amino acids. From germline, CDR1 is SQVTM and CDR2 ANQGSEA. The CDR3 protein is CSVDGGDGYTF. Together with reference TRBV29-1 and TRBJ1-2, the CDR3 gives the full variable domain: SAVISQKPSRDICQRGTSLTIQCQVDSQVTMMFWYRQQPGQSLTLIATANQGSEATYESGFVIDKFPISRPNLTFSTLTVSNMSPEDSSIYLCSVDGGDGYTFGSGTRLTVV.

This chain connects TRBV5-1 to TRBJ2-7; as DNA is missing, the TRBD2 call by TCRdb cannot be tested. The CDR3 contains 16 residues. CDR1 is SGHRS and CDR2 is YFSETQ in the germline V gene. Here the CDR3 reads CASSSRVRARIYEQYF.

The chain joins TRBV28 to TRBJ1-5. The germline V gene encodes CDR1 MDHEN and CDR2 SYDVKM. The CDR3 has 12 amino acids. The CDR3 loop reads CASSPESQPQHF. The full variable domain, completed using reference TRBV28 and TRBJ1-5, is DVKVTQSSRYLVKRTGEKVFLECVQDMDHENMFWYRQDPGLGLRLIYFSYDVKMKEKGDIPEGYSVSREKKERFSLILESASTNQTSMYLCASSPESQPQHFGDGTRLSIL.

V usage is TRBV12-3 or TRBV12-4 and J usage is TRBJ2-2; TCRdb indicates TRBD2, and absent DNA this call remains unverified. This CDR3 region has 15 residues. CDR3 loop: CASSYAGMNTGELFF.

The chain carries TRBV6-1 and TRBJ1-1; TCRdb lists TRBD1, though no DNA is available to test this call. Germline loops: CDR1 MNHNS, CDR2 SASEGT. This CDR3 region has 14 residues. This CDR3 is CASLDPGVWVEAFF.

This rearrangement joins TRBV7-9 to TRBJ2-7; the D gene TCRdb calls, TRBD1, cannot be checked with no DNA. The CDR3 consists of 14 residues. CDR1 is SEHNR, CDR2 FQNEAQ, per germline (reference sequence). CDR3 residues: CASIEGGDSYEQYF. The full variable domain, in which reference TRBV7-9 and TRBJ2-7 provide the parts outside the CDR3, is DTGVSQNPRHKITKRGQNVTFRCDPISEHNRLYWYRQTLGQGPEFLTYFQNEAQLEKSRLLSDRFSAERPKGSFSTLEIQRTEQGDSAMYLCASIEGGDSYEQYFGPGTRLTVT.

This chain connects TRBV20-1 to TRBJ2-2; as DNA is missing, the TRBD1 call by TCRdb cannot be tested. The germline V gene has CDR1 DFQATT and CDR2 SNEGSKA (reference sequence). The CDR3 spans 17 residues. This chain's CDR3 is CSARHPRDTIYTGELFF.